Below, 32 T cell receptor beta chains from the same sample are listed, as sequenced in a study of blood T cell repertoires in COVID-19. Measured with immunoSEQ multiplex PCR; TCRdb has only the in-frame clones, and not every one. The sample holds 150,000 to 200,000 clones, around 91% seen once. Sequenced material: PBMCs or T cells enriched from blood (not recorded which). Source of these receptors: a woman aged 18-29 years who had recovered from COVID-19.

The DNA for the CDR3 is TGTGCCAGCAGCGCGAGGACAGGGGGCTCCTACGAGCAGTACTTC. Residues: CASSARTGGSYEQYF. V usage is TRBV7-8 and J usage is TRBJ2-7, with 10 bases aligning to TRBD1. Per germline, CDR1 SGHVS and CDR2 FQNEAQ. Germline trimming cut 5 bases from V and 0 bases from J; bases unmatched to any gene: 4. The CDR3 has 15 amino acids.

The J gene is TRBJ1-1, the V gene TRBV27; D is uncertain. Deletions cut 8 bases from V and 6 bases from J, with 7 bases between. Per the germline V gene, CDR1 is MNHEY and CDR2 is SMNVEV (reference sequence). This CDR3 contains 10 residues. CDR3: CASGGAEAFF. As DNA, the CDR3 is TGTGCCAGCGGAGGCGCTGAAGCTTTCTTT.

The chain uses TRBV2 and TRBJ2-7; TRBD2 matches at 7 bases. This CDR3 is built from 13 residues. Germline V lookup: CDR1 SNHLY, CDR2 FYNNEI. The J segment lost 0 bases and the V segment lost 5 bases, leaving 1 base of the junction unmatched. This chain's CDR3 is CASSLAASYEQYF. As DNA, the CDR3 is TGTGCCAGCAGTCTAGCGGCCTCCTACGAGCAGTACTTC.

The chain uses TRBV7-2 and TRBJ2-4; a weak D match, TRBD2 (6 bases). Trimming removed 2 bases at V and 5 bases at J, with 10 bases between. Germline V gives CDR1 SGHTA, CDR2 FQGNSA. The CDR3 covers 14 residues. The CDR3 loop reads CASSLYGRQNIQYF. The CDR3 nucleotides are TGTGCCAGCAGCTTATACGGGAGACAAAACATTCAGTACTTC.

The V call is TRBV28, the J call TRBJ2-1; D unclear. The CDR3 is made up of 13 amino acids. V lost 6 bases and J lost 2, with 8 bases in between. Germline lookup yields CDR1 MDHEN and CDR2 SYDVKM. This CDR3 is CASSPTTYNEQFF. CDR3 nucleotide sequence: TGTGCCAGCAGCCCTACTACCTACAATGAGCAGTTCTTC.

V and J are TRBV5-1 and TRBJ1-2; perhaps TRBD1 as D (6 bases). The CDR3 spans 17 residues. Germline V gene sequence: CDR1 SGHRS, CDR2 YFSETQ. With 0 bases removed from V and 3 bases from J, the gap between germline ends came to 18 bases. DNA of the CDR3: TGCGCCAGCAGCTTGGGGGACACCCGTTCTAGGTACTATGGCTACACCTTC. Translated: CASSLGDTRSRYYGYTF.

V and J are TRBV9 and TRBJ2-2, with D perhaps matching TRBD1 (6 bases). CDR3 length: 17 amino acids. Germline V CDR1 and CDR2: SGDLS, YYNGEE. V was pared by 2 bases and J by 0 bases, with 14 bases between. The CDR3 region is CASSVQQGRTNTGELFF. The CDR3 DNA follows: TGTGCCAGCAGCGTTCAACAGGGACGAACGAACACCGGGGAGCTGTTTTTT.

This clone was detected only once. The chain combines TRBV2 with TRBJ2-1; D possibly corresponds to TRBD2 (5 bases). There are 14 residues in the CDR3. CDR1 is SNHLY and CDR2 is FYNNEI in the germline V gene. Trimming removed 7 bases from V and 8 bases from J, with 18 bases in between. The CDR3, as DNA: TGTGCCAGCAACACCGCACTAGAGGTCCATGAGCAGTTCTTC. It specifies CASNTALEVHEQFF. The full variable domain, with the rest looked up from reference TRBV2 and TRBJ2-1, is EPEVTQTPSHQVTQMGQEVILRCVPISNHLYFYWYRQILGQKVEFLVSFYNNEISEKSEIFDDQFSVERPDGSNFTLKIRSTKLEDSAMYFCASNTALEVHEQFFGPGTRLTVL.

The chain links TRBV27 to TRBJ2-6; D is unclear. Germline V gives CDR1 MNHEY, CDR2 SMNVEV (reference sequence). This CDR3 comprises 17 residues. Trimming shortened V by 6 bases and J by 1 base, and 16 bases separated the two germline ends. The CDR3 reads CASSSVRLQSGANVLTF. The DNA of the CDR3 is TGTGCCAGCAGCTCCGTACGGTTGCAATCTGGGGCCAACGTCCTGACTTTC.

The gene calls are TRBV7-3 and TRBJ2-3, with TRBD2 identical over 9 bases. There are 15 residues in the CDR3. Germline CDR1 is SGHTA and CDR2 is FQGTGA. Losses at the gene ends were 3 bases for V and 4 bases for J; bases not matched to a gene: 5. CDR3 in DNA: TGTGCCAGCAGCTTCCTGGGACTAGCCGCAGATACGCAGTATTTT. This encodes CASSFLGLAADTQYF.

V and J are TRBV9 and TRBJ2-2; D not certain. Germline loops: CDR1 SGDLS, CDR2 YYNGEE. The CDR3 sequence is 14 residues long. Trimming shortened V by 4 bases and J by 4 bases, and 11 bases separated the two germline ends. The CDR3 coding sequence is TGTGCCAGCAGCCCCCAGTTGGCCACCGGGGAGCTGTTTTTT. This codes for CASSPQLATGELFF.

The chain combines TRBV4-2 with TRBJ1-4; D is possibly TRBD1 (5 bases). In germline, CDR1 is LGHNA, CDR2 YNFKEQ. Deletions cut 4 bases from V and 6 bases from J, with 12 bases between. CDR3 length equals 14 residues. CDR3 amino acids: CASSPPGRDEKLFF. The CDR3 coding sequence is TGTGCCAGCAGCCCCCCAGGGAGGGATGAAAAACTGTTTTTT.

The chain combines TRBV7-8 with TRBJ2-5, with D tentatively TRBD2 (7 bases). This CDR3 comprises 19 residues. Trimming took off 7 bases at V and 5 bases at J, with 32 bases between the two ends. The V gene's germline CDR1 is SGHVS and CDR2 FQNEAQ. The CDR3 sequence: CASTSWEGLQKGEWETQYF. The CDR3 coding sequence is TGTGCCAGCACCTCATGGGAGGGACTCCAAAAGGGGGAATGGGAGACCCAGTACTTC.

The chain joins TRBV27 to TRBJ1-5; 7 bases line up with TRBD1. This CDR3 spans 15 amino acids. Unmatched junction bases numbered 10, after V lost 8 bases and J lost 3 bases. The germline gives CDR1 MNHEY, CDR2 SMNVEV (reference sequence). CDR3 coding DNA: TGTGCCAGCGATTGGGCAGGGGGACTCAATCAGCCCCAGCATTTT. Translated, it gives CASDWAGGLNQPQHF.

This clone was seen only once. The chain couples TRBV28 to TRBJ2-1; 7 nucleotides align to TRBD1. CDR1 MDHEN and CDR2 SYDVKM come from the germline V gene. CDR3 length: 12 residues. V was pared by 8 bases and J by 8 bases, with 6 bases of the junction left unmatched. The CDR3 region is CASVDREDEQFF. The CDR3, as DNA: TGTGCCAGCGTCGACAGGGAAGATGAGCAGTTCTTC.

The V and J genes are TRBV12-5 and TRBJ2-4; TRBD1 agrees at 10 bases. In germline, CDR1 is LGHNT, CDR2 FRNRAP. CDR3 length: 20 residues. The J segment lost 0 bases and the V segment lost 1 base, leaving 12 bases of the junction unmatched. The CDR3 spells CASGLETGTGAYLAKNIQYF. In DNA, the CDR3 is TGTGCTAGTGGTTTGGAAACCGGGACAGGGGCTTACTTAGCCAAAAACATTCAGTACTTC. The complete variable domain, with remaining parts taken from reference TRBV12-5 and TRBJ2-4, reads DARVTQTPRHKVTEMGQEVTMRCQPILGHNTVFWYRQTMMQGLELLAYFRNRAPLDDSGMPKDRFSAEMPDATLATLKIQPSEPRDSAVYFCASGLETGTGAYLAKNIQYFGAGTRLSVL.

The gene calls are TRBV28 and TRBJ2-5; TRBD1 might be the D (6 bases). The CDR3 runs 15 residues. Trimming took off 6 bases at V and 2 bases at J, with 16 bases between the two ends. Germline V gene sequence: CDR1 MDHEN, CDR2 SYDVKM. The CDR3 loop reads CASRSTGTSQETQYF. The CDR3, as DNA: TGTGCCAGCAGGTCGACAGGAACATCACAAGAGACCCAGTACTTC.

The chain couples TRBV15 to TRBJ1-1; maybe TRBD1 (5 bases). The germline CDR1 and CDR2 sequences are LNHNV and YYDKDF (reference sequence). This CDR3 contains 14 residues. V was shortened by 3 bases and J by 1 base, with 9 bases between the two germline ends. CDR3 in amino acids: CATSRTTENTEAFF. DNA of the CDR3: TGTGCCACCAGCAGGACGACAGAGAACACTGAAGCTTTCTTT.

This clone was seen just once. The chain carries TRBV25-1 and TRBJ2-7, with 14 positions matching TRBD2. V was clipped by 4 bases and J by 0 bases; unmatched bases: 8. The CDR3 has 18 residues. CDR1 is MGHDK and CDR2 is SYGVNS in the germline V gene. CDR3 in DNA: TGTGCCAGCAGTGCATCCGGACTAGCGGGAGGTTCCTCCTACGAGCAGTACTTC. Translation: CASSASGLAGGSSYEQYF.

This rearrangement joins TRBV28 to TRBJ1-1, with D possibly being TRBD1 (6 bases). The CDR3 runs 14 residues. V dropped 3 bases and J dropped 1 base, with 9 bases sitting between them. Germline V gene sequence: CDR1 MDHEN, CDR2 SYDVKM. The CDR3 DNA sequence: TGTGCCAGCAGTTTTGCGGGGGCGAACACTGAAGCTTTCTTT. The encoded protein is CASSFAGANTEAFF.

A single count supports this clone. V and J are TRBV7-8 and TRBJ2-5; D is unresolved. V lost 5 bases and J lost 5, with 6 bases in between. In germline, CDR1 is SGHVS, CDR2 FQNEAQ. This CDR3 is built from 11 residues. CDR3: CASSPRETQYF. In nucleotides, the CDR3 is TGTGCCAGCAGCCCTCGGGAGACCCAGTACTTC.

J is TRBJ1-4 and V is TRBV28; D unclear. The CDR3 extends over 15 amino acids. The germline gives CDR1 MDHEN, CDR2 SYDVKM. V dropped 4 bases and J dropped 7 bases, with 16 bases sitting between them. The CDR3 DNA sequence: TGTGCCAGCAGTTCCAATGATGGGAGTCTTGAAAAACTGTTTTTT. Protein sequence: CASSSNDGSLEKLFF.

This chain uses TRBV19 with TRBJ1-1; a weak D match, TRBD1 (5 bases). With 5 bases removed from V and 7 bases from J, the gap between germline ends came to 17 bases. The CDR3 totals 14 residues. In germline, CDR1 is LNHDA, CDR2 SQIVND (reference sequence). CDR3 in DNA: TGTGCCAGTAGTTGGGCTGTAGGGGATGGTGAAGCTTTCTTT. Amino acids: CASSWAVGDGEAFF.

V and J are TRBV3-1 (or the pseudogene TRBV3-2) and TRBJ1-1; possible D gene TRBD1, 5 bases. The ends were cut back, 0 bases at V and 5 bases at J, with 13 bases in the middle. Germline CDR1 LGHDT, CDR2 YNNKEL (reference sequence). The CDR3 has 15 amino acids. CDR3 residues: CASSQDDWGGTEAFF. Here the CDR3 DNA reads TGTGCCAGCAGCCAAGATGACTGGGGGGGGACTGAAGCTTTCTTT.

This clone turned up a few times. The chain recombines TRBV4-1 with TRBJ2-6; D unresolved. The germline V and J ends were trimmed by 4 bases and 0 bases, with 4 bases remaining between them. CDR3 length: 14 residues. Germline CDR1 and CDR2: MGHRA and YSYEKL. As DNA, the CDR3 is TGCGCCAGCAGCCCCGTCTCTGGGGCCAACGTCCTGACTTTC. As protein: CASSPVSGANVLTF.

The chain has TRBV7-3 and TRBJ2-2, with 9 bases that match TRBD2. Germline lookup yields CDR1 SGHTA and CDR2 FQGTGA. With 5 bases clipped from V and 5 bases from J, the junction kept 6 bases outside the gene matches. This CDR3 spans 15 amino acids. CDR3 sequence reads: CASSTTSGSTGELFF. In DNA form, the CDR3 reads TGTGCCAGCAGCACGACTAGCGGTTCAACCGGGGAGCTGTTTTTT.

V and J are TRBV10-3 and TRBJ2-7, with 9 bases fitting TRBD2. J gave up 0 bases and V 6 bases, and 3 bases lay outside the gene matches. CDR1 and CDR2 from the germline V gene are ENHRY and SYGVKD. This CDR3 is built from 14 residues. The CDR3 DNA sequence: TGTGCCATCAGCTTTAGCGGGAGCTCCTACGAGCAGTACTTC. It is translated as CAISFSGSSYEQYF.

The chain joins TRBV3-1 (or the pseudogene TRBV3-2) to TRBJ2-5, with D perhaps TRBD2 (6 bases). Per the germline V gene, CDR1 is LGHDT and CDR2 is YNNKEL (reference sequence). The CDR3 loop spans 17 amino acids. V was shortened by 0 bases and J by 5 bases, with 19 bases between the two germline ends. The CDR3, as DNA: TGTGCCAGCAGCCAAGATCCGTCTAGCTGGAGGGGCGAGACCCAGTACTTC. Translation gives CASSQDPSSWRGETQYF.

The chain combines TRBV19 with TRBJ2-7; 9 positions match TRBD1. The germline gives CDR1 LNHDA, CDR2 SQIVND (reference sequence). The V and J ends lost 4 bases and 4 bases, in that order; junction bases with no gene match: 8. This CDR3 spans 15 amino acids. In nucleotides, the CDR3 is TGTGCCAGTAGTAACCCGAAGGGACAGGGTTACGAGCAGTACTTC. Its protein is CASSNPKGQGYEQYF.

This chain joins TRBV4-1 and TRBJ2-1, with 9 nucleotides matching TRBD1. This CDR3 is 15 amino acids long. Germline values: CDR1 MGHRA, CDR2 YSYEKL. V lost 4 bases, J lost 6 bases, and 7 bases stayed unmatched. The CDR3 coding sequence is TGCGCCAGCAGCCCCGGGACAGGGCCCCCCAATGAGCAGTTCTTC. This codes for CASSPGTGPPNEQFF.

The chain recombines TRBV6-5 with TRBJ2-7; 9 bases align to TRBD1. The V and J ends lost 7 bases and 5 bases, in that order; junction bases with no gene match: 6. Germline V gives CDR1 MNHEY, CDR2 SVGAGI. This CDR3 has 13 residues. The CDR3 is CASTGTGPNEQYF. In DNA, the CDR3 is TGTGCCAGCACCGGGACAGGGCCAAACGAGCAGTACTTC.

The CDR3: CASRQQDYGYTF. The CDR3, as DNA: TGTGCCAGCAGGCAACAGGACTATGGCTACACCTTC. V and J are TRBV12-3 or TRBV12-4 and TRBJ1-2, with a weak D call TRBD1 (5 bases). V gave up 6 bases and J gave up 3 bases, with 8 bases separating them. The length of the CDR3 is 12 residues.